This T cell receptor (beta chain) originates from a study of T cell changes during pregnancy in multiple sclerosis. Using immunoSEQ multiplex PCR, the repertoire was profiled, and TCRdb retains in-frame clones only, with some absent. The data show some 80,000 clones, about 90% seen once. Losses at the gene ends were 6 bases for V and 10 bases for J; bases not matched to a gene: 7. Germline V gene sequence: CDR1 SGHDN, CDR2 FVKESK. The CDR3 is 14 amino acids. The clonotype comes from a female donor in good health, enrolled as a control in a pregnancy study. The sample was peripheral blood, taken in the first trimester of pregnancy. This rearrangement joins TRBV14 to TRBJ1-6; 9 nucleotides agree with TRBD1. CDR3 region: CASSYGTGNSPLHF. The CDR3 nucleotides are TGTGCCAGCAGTTACGGGACAGGGAACTCACCCCTCCACTTT.